The sequence of this T cell receptor (beta chain) was determined in a study of blood T cells in healthy people across ages. Donors each provided roughly 10 milliliters of peripheral blood. For the second PCR, which ran for about 6 to 11 cycles, a sample-barcoded 5' primer and a J-beta primer mix were used. Researchers report that a template-switch adaptor with 12 random nucleotides tagged each cDNA molecule. MiXCR, run by TCRdb on the 5' RACE reads, gives a single entry per CDR3 protein. This repertoire shows some 780,000 distinct CDR3 sequences, just over 55% found once; its top ten account for approximately 24%. The CDR3 runs 15 residues. The germline gives CDR1 MNHEY, CDR2 SMNVEV (reference sequence). The V gene end was trimmed by 7 bases and the J gene end by 4 bases; junction bases not matched to a gene: 9.

The receptor's source is a man aged 40-50 years in good health. The J gene is TRBJ2-1, the V gene TRBV27, with 8 bases lining up with TRBD1. Sequences were obtained from blood. The CDR3 reads CASIESRTGYNEQFF. As DNA, the CDR3 is TGTGCCAGCATAGAATCCCGGACAGGGTACAATGAGCAGTTCTTC.